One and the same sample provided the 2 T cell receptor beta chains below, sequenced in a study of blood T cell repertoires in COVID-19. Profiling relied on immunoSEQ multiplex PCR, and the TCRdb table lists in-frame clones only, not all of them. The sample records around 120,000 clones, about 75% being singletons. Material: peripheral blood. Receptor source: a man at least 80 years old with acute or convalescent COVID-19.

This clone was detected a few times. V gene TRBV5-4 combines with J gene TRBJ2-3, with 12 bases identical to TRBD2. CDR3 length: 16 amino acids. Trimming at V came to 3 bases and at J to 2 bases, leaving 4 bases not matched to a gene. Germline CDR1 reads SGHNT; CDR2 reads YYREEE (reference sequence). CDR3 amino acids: CASSWTSGEFTDTQYF. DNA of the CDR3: TGTGCCAGCAGCTGGACTAGCGGGGAATTCACAGATACGCAGTATTTT.

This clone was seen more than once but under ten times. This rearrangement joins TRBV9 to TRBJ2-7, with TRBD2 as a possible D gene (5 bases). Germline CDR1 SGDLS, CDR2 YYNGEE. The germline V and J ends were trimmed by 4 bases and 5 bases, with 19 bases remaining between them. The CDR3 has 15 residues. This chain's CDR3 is CASSYTGWESDEQYF. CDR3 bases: TGTGCCAGCAGCTACACGGGGTGGGAATCCGACGAGCAGTACTTC.